A single sample gave rise to the 17 T cell receptor beta chains below, sequenced in a study of T cells after yellow fever vaccination. Each CDR3 protein is one row after TCRdb ran MiXCR on the 5' RACE reads. Among a few hundred thousand distinct CDR3 sequences listed, around 3.9% were seen once. The sample was PBMCs, taken 5 days after the yellow fever booster vaccination. The receptors originated from a man aged 18-30 years who received the YFV17D yellow fever vaccine.

This clonotype appeared a few times. V is TRBV19 and J is TRBJ1-4, with 9 positions matching TRBD1. The J segment lost 8 bases and the V segment lost 10 bases, leaving 14 bases of the junction unmatched. Germline V lookup: CDR1 LNHDA, CDR2 SQIVND (reference sequence). This CDR3 is built from 15 residues. The CDR3 DNA follows: TGTGCCACTCGGGCCACCGGGACAGGGAACGAAAAACTGTTTTTT. Its protein is CATRATGTGNEKLFF.

The chain is built from TRBV10-3 and TRBJ1-6; D may be TRBD1 (6 bases). CDR1 is ENHRY and CDR2 is SYGVKD in the germline V gene. The CDR3 is 14 residues long. Trimming stripped 8 bases from V and 9 bases from J, with 17 bases between. In DNA form, the CDR3 reads TGTGCCATCGCCCAAGGACAGAGCCCTTCACCCCTCCACTTT. Protein product: CAIAQGQSPSPLHF.

The chain combines TRBV3-1 with TRBJ2-4, with TRBD1 matching 7 bases. The CDR3 totals 13 residues. Germline V lookup: CDR1 LGHDT, CDR2 YNNKEL (reference sequence). After removal of 3 bases from V and 10 bases from J, the junction contained 6 bases not matched to a gene. The CDR3 loop is CASSQQTGSIQYF. DNA of the CDR3: TGTGCCAGCAGCCAGCAGACAGGGTCAATTCAGTACTTC.

This clonotype was seen more than once but under ten times. The chain carries TRBV11-2 and TRBJ2-2; D gene uncertain. Germline V gene lookup returns CDR1 SGHAT and CDR2 FQNNGV. Between the trimmed V and J ends, which lost 5 bases and 4 bases, there was a span of 8 bases. The CDR3 extends over 13 amino acids. The CDR3 region has the DNA TGTGCCAGCAGCGATTGGAGCACCGGGGAGCTGTTTTTT. Amino acids: CASSDWSTGELFF.

This chain connects TRBV5-6 to TRBJ2-6, with D hard to call. The CDR3 is 16 residues long. CDR1 SGHDT and CDR2 YYEEEE come from the germline V gene. The ends were cut back, 0 bases at V and 0 bases at J, with 7 bases in the middle. The CDR3 loop reads CASSLEQHSGANVLTF. The DNA of the CDR3 is TGTGCCAGCAGCTTGGAACAGCACTCTGGGGCCAACGTCCTGACTTTC.

This clonotype occurred many times. The J gene is TRBJ1-1, the V gene TRBV7-6; TRBD1 is a possible D gene (5 bases). The germline CDR1 and CDR2 sequences are SGHVS and FNYEAQ. V lost 1 base, J lost 6 bases, and 15 bases lay in between. The CDR3 spans 15 residues. The DNA of the CDR3 is TGTGCCAGCAGCTTAGGTAGAGCAGGGAGCGCTGAAGCTTTCTTT. Encoded protein: CASSLGRAGSAEAFF. Supplemented by reference TRBV7-6 and TRBJ1-1, the full variable domain reads GAGVSQSPRYKVTKRGQDVALRCDPISGHVSLYWYRQALGQGPEFLTYFNYEAQQDKSGLPNDRFSAERPEGSISTLTIQRTEQRDSAMYRCASSLGRAGSAEAFFGQGTRLTVV.

A few counts support this clonotype. The chain carries TRBV6-6 and TRBJ2-7; TRBD1 is a possible D gene (6 bases). This CDR3 has 14 residues. Germline V gene data show CDR1 as MNHNY and CDR2 as SVGAGI (reference sequence). The V end lost 4 bases, the J end lost 3 bases, and 13 bases lay between the germline ends. CDR3 loop: CASSLGHLGYEQYF. CDR3 nucleotide sequence: TGTGCCAGCAGTTTGGGACACCTAGGCTACGAGCAGTACTTC.

This clonotype was counted many times. CDR3 nucleotide sequence: TGTGCCAGCAGCCGCGTAGTCGCGGAGACCCAGTACTTC. Translating it yields CASSRVVAETQYF. This chain joins TRBV3-2 and TRBJ2-5; the D call of TRBD2 is as the table states it, not checked on the DNA. TRBV3-2 represents a pseudogene. The CDR3 sequence is 13 residues long.

This clonotype came up a few times. This chain links TRBV10-3 with TRBJ1-5, with unresolved D. CDR3 length equals 14 residues. V was clipped by 3 bases and J by 4 bases, with 10 bases between them. Germline CDR1 reads ENHRY; CDR2 reads SYGVKD. The CDR3 is CAISERIANQPQHF. DNA for the CDR3: TGTGCCATCAGTGAACGGATTGCGAATCAGCCCCAGCATTTT.

This clonotype was detected ten times or more. The genes are TRBV4-2 and TRBJ1-4; TRBD1 is a possible D gene (6 bases). With 1 base removed from V and 8 bases from J, the gap between germline ends came to 17 bases. Germline CDR1 and CDR2: LGHNA and YNFKEQ. The CDR3 length is 16 residues. The CDR3 protein is CASSQGRAGEGEKLFF. The CDR3 nucleotides read TGTGCCAGCAGCCAAGGGCGGGCAGGGGAGGGAGAAAAACTGTTTTTT.

This clonotype was counted only a few times. V usage is TRBV20-1 and J usage is TRBJ1-6, with 8 bases lining up with TRBD1. Germline-derived CDR1 and CDR2 are DFQATT and SNEGSKA (reference sequence). J was trimmed by 5 bases and V by 6 bases; bases with no gene match: 6. The CDR3 has 14 amino acids. The CDR3 loop is CSAPGQEDNSPLHF. The CDR3 coding sequence is TGCAGTGCCCCGGGACAGGAAGATAATTCACCCCTCCACTTT.

The table lists this clonotype with many counts. The rearrangement uses TRBV7-9 and TRBJ1-2, with D uncertain. Germline V CDR1 and CDR2: SEHNR, FQNEAQ (reference sequence). The ends were cut back, 3 bases at V and 4 bases at J, with 12 bases in the middle. The CDR3 has 14 amino acids. This chain's CDR3 is CASSFPQEFYGYTF. Here the CDR3 DNA reads TGTGCCAGCAGCTTTCCCCAGGAATTCTATGGCTACACCTTC.

This chain links TRBV3-1 with TRBJ1-5; D possibly corresponds to TRBD1 (6 bases). This CDR3 is 13 amino acids long. V lost 4 bases and J lost 7, with 11 bases in between. In germline, CDR1 is LGHDT, CDR2 YNNKEL (reference sequence). CDR3 protein: CASSLTGLQPQHF. The CDR3 DNA sequence: TGTGCCAGCAGCCTCACAGGGCTACAGCCCCAGCATTTT.

This clonotype was counted between two and nine times. This chain links TRBV15 with TRBJ2-2; D possibly uses TRBD1 or TRBD2 (6 bases each). Germline lookup yields CDR1 LNHNV and CDR2 YYDKDF (reference sequence). V lost 0 bases and J lost 2, with 13 bases in between. CDR3 length: 17 residues. The CDR3 nucleotides read TGTGCCACCAGCAGAGATCAATGGGGGGCCAACACCGGGGAGCTGTTTTTT. It encodes CATSRDQWGANTGELFF.

This clonotype was found many times. The chain is built from TRBV6-2 or TRBV6-3 and TRBJ2-7; D remains unclear. CDR1 and CDR2 from the germline V gene are MNHEY and SVGEGT. The germline V and J ends were trimmed by 3 bases and 3 bases, with 9 bases remaining between them. The CDR3 totals 13 residues. CDR3 loop: CASSYVPDYEQYV. As DNA, the CDR3 is TGTGCCAGCAGTTATGTTCCAGACTACGAGCAGTACGTC.

This clonotype occurred many times. The V and J genes are TRBV4-3 and TRBJ2-4, with D perhaps TRBD2 (5 bases). The germline V gene has CDR1 LGHNA and CDR2 YSLEER. There are 15 residues in the CDR3. Trimming removed 0 bases at V and 3 bases at J, with 9 bases between. This CDR3 is CASSQDWGVKNIQYF. The CDR3 DNA reads TGCGCCAGCAGCCAAGATTGGGGAGTCAAAAACATTCAGTACTTC.

This clonotype was counted between two and nine times. The chain uses TRBV28 and TRBJ2-7; 11 bases align to TRBD2. This CDR3 region has 16 residues. Looked up from germline, CDR1 is MDHEN and CDR2 is SYDVKM. V dropped 4 bases and J dropped 2; count of bases not matched to a gene: 7. CDR3 amino acids: CASSSLAGGNTYEQYV. The CDR3 DNA follows: TGTGCCAGCAGTTCTCTAGCGGGGGGAAATACCTACGAGCAGTACGTC.